One sample yielded the 30 T cell receptor beta chains listed below, sequenced in a study of blood T cell repertoires in COVID-19. Assay used: immunoSEQ multiplex PCR; TCRdb lists only in-frame clones, some missing. The repertoire consists of around 200,000 clones, with roughly 83% occurring once and the leading ten covering roughly 5.7%. Sequenced input: peripheral blood. All receptors derive from a middle-aged woman with COVID-19, enrolled during active disease.

The chain joins TRBV6-5 to TRBJ2-5; 7 bases are a match to TRBD1. This CDR3 has 14 amino acids. CDR1 is MNHEY and CDR2 is SVGAGI in the germline V gene. The V segment lost 2 bases and the J segment 5 bases; nucleotides outside the gene matches: 5. CDR3 coding DNA: TGTGCCAGCAGTTACCGGGACAGTGGCGAGACCCAGTACTTC. The encoded protein is CASSYRDSGETQYF.

This chain links TRBV7-3 with TRBJ1-1, with TRBD1 matching 7 bases. The germline V gene has CDR1 SGHTA and CDR2 FQGTGA. This CDR3 spans 13 amino acids. Unmatched junction bases numbered 4, after V lost 5 bases and J lost 4 bases. CDR3 sequence: CASSINRGTEAFF. The CDR3 coding sequence is TGTGCCAGCAGCATTAACAGGGGCACTGAAGCTTTCTTT.

The gene calls are TRBV9 and TRBJ2-1; the D gene is possibly TRBD1 (6 bases). V dropped 6 bases and J dropped 5 bases, with 12 bases sitting between them. Germline lookup yields CDR1 SGDLS and CDR2 YYNGEE. The CDR3 totals 13 residues. The CDR3 nucleotides are TGTGCCAGCACCTTAGGGGGTAACAATGAGCAGTTCTTC. Translated, it gives CASTLGGNNEQFF.

The chain recombines TRBV5-4 with TRBJ1-4; 7 bases fit TRBD1. The germline V gene encodes CDR1 SGHNT and CDR2 YYREEE (reference sequence). The V segment lost 7 bases and the J segment 7 bases; nucleotides outside the gene matches: 13. The CDR3 consists of 15 residues. CDR3 DNA sequence: TGTGCCAGCTCCTCCGCTCAGGGGGGAGGTGAAAAACTGTTTTTT. Amino acids: CASSSAQGGGEKLFF.

The chain combines TRBV15 with TRBJ1-4; no reliable D call. CDR1 is LNHNV and CDR2 is YYDKDF in the germline V gene (reference sequence). This CDR3 comprises 15 residues. V was clipped by 0 bases and J by 4 bases, with 9 bases between them. Written as DNA, the CDR3 is TGTGCCACCAGCAGAGAAGGAGCGTTTAATGAAAAACTGTTTTTT. Translated: CATSREGAFNEKLFF.

The V and J genes are TRBV7-7 and TRBJ2-1; TRBD1 agrees at 8 bases. CDR1 is SSHAT and CDR2 is FNYEAQ in the germline V gene (reference sequence). The V segment lost 5 bases and the J segment 6 bases; nucleotides outside the gene matches: 6. The CDR3 spans 14 residues. The CDR3 DNA reads TGTGCCAGCAGCCCCGGACAGGGATTCAATGAGCAGTTCTTC. Its translation: CASSPGQGFNEQFF.

The CDR3 here is CASSGFGGRNEQFF. CDR3 coding DNA: TGCGCCAGCAGTGGTTTTGGCGGGAGAAATGAGCAGTTCTTC. The J gene is TRBJ2-1, the V gene TRBV10-2, with 7 bases that match TRBD2. Germline loops: CDR1 WSHSY, CDR2 SAAADI. CDR3 length: 14 residues. The ends lost 4 bases at V and 7 bases at J; junction bases unmatched: 7.

The chain is built from TRBV5-1 and TRBJ2-3, with TRBD2 matching 8 bases. Losses at the gene ends were 4 bases for V and 4 bases for J; bases not matched to a gene: 8. The germline CDR1 and CDR2 sequences are SGHRS and YFSETQ. The CDR3 runs to 15 residues. The DNA of the CDR3 is TGCGCCAGCAGCCGGACTAGCTCGTTGTCAGATACGCAGTATTTT. Encoded protein: CASSRTSSLSDTQYF. The whole variable domain, remainder taken from reference TRBV5-1 and TRBJ2-3, is KAGVTQTPRYLIKTRGQQVTLSCSPISGHRSVSWYQQTPGQGLQFLFEYFSETQRNKGNFPGRFSGRQFSNSRSEMNVSTLELGDSALYLCASSRTSSLSDTQYFGPGTRLTVL.

This chain joins TRBV4-1 and TRBJ2-7; 8 bases line up with TRBD1. V was clipped by 3 bases and J by 1 base; unmatched bases: 8. Germline lookup yields CDR1 MGHRA and CDR2 YSYEKL. The CDR3 contains 16 residues. The CDR3 loop reads CASSQGWDRYSYEQYF. CDR3 nucleotides: TGCGCCAGCAGCCAGGGGTGGGACAGGTATTCCTACGAGCAGTACTTC.

V is TRBV7-8 and J is TRBJ1-1, with a weak D call TRBD1 (5 bases). CDR3 length: 15 amino acids. With 3 bases removed from V and 3 bases from J, the gap between germline ends came to 14 bases. Germline assignment: CDR1 SGHVS and CDR2 FQNEAQ. CDR3 loop: CASSLGDGGDTEAFF. The CDR3 DNA follows: TGTGCCAGCAGCTTGGGGGACGGGGGGGACACTGAAGCTTTCTTT.

The V gene is TRBV2, the J gene TRBJ2-7, with 7 bases lining up with TRBD2. V lost 4 bases, J lost 2 bases, and 5 bases stayed unmatched. CDR1 is SNHLY and CDR2 is FYNNEI in the germline V gene. CDR3 length: 14 amino acids. In nucleotides, the CDR3 is TGTGCCAGCAGTGGGCCGGGAGGCCCCTACGAGCAGTACTTC. This sequence encodes CASSGPGGPYEQYF. Full variable domain (outside the CDR3, taken from reference TRBV2 and TRBJ2-7): EPEVTQTPSHQVTQMGQEVILRCVPISNHLYFYWYRQILGQKVEFLVSFYNNEISEKSEIFDDQFSVERPDGSNFTLKIRSTKLEDSAMYFCASSGPGGPYEQYFGPGTRLTVT.

V usage is TRBV2 and J usage is TRBJ1-2; no definite D call. Germline V gene lookup returns CDR1 SNHLY and CDR2 FYNNEI. The CDR3 spans 14 residues. Trimming cost V 7 bases and J 0 bases, with 12 bases left between them. CDR3: CASIRALTNYGYTF. The CDR3 coding sequence is TGTGCCAGCATACGAGCCCTTACTAACTATGGCTACACCTTC.

J is TRBJ2-1 and V is TRBV19; 11 nucleotides agree with TRBD2. The CDR3 totals 13 residues. V trimming: 5 bases; J trimming: 6 bases; junction bases outside the gene matches: 0. Germline CDR1 and CDR2: LNHDA and SQIVND (reference sequence). DNA of the CDR3: TGTGCCAGTAGTGGGACTAGCGGCAATGAGCAGTTCTTC. Its translation: CASSGTSGNEQFF.

As concerns this clone: The junction differs from germline at one of its ends, possibly a read error. The genes are TRBV7-9 and TRBJ1-5, with 8 bases that match TRBD1. The CDR3 length is 14 residues. In germline, CDR1 is SEHNR, CDR2 FQNEAQ (reference sequence). For the CDR3, the DNA is TGTGCCAGCAGTCCGGGACAGGACAATCAGTCCCAGCATTTT. Translating gives CASSPGQDNQSQHF.

The chain uses TRBV5-1 and TRBJ2-1, with TRBD2 identical over 8 bases. J lost 10 bases, V lost 0 bases, and 15 bases had no gene match. Looked up from germline, CDR1 is SGHRS and CDR2 is YFSETQ. CDR3 length equals 17 residues. The DNA of the CDR3 is TGCGCCAGCAGCTTGGCCCCCGGACTAGCTGGGTCCCACGAGCAGTTCTTC. It yields the protein CASSLAPGLAGSHEQFF.

This clone was detected only once. The chain joins TRBV3-1 (or the pseudogene TRBV3-2) to TRBJ1-1; the D is unclear. This CDR3 has 14 residues. The germline V gene encodes CDR1 LGHDT and CDR2 YNNKEL (reference sequence). V shed 1 base and J shed 4 bases, with 10 bases lying between them. CDR3 in amino acids: CASSQGSSITEAFF. For the CDR3, the DNA is TGTGCCAGCAGCCAAGGTAGTTCCATCACTGAAGCTTTCTTT.

The gene calls are TRBV5-1 and TRBJ2-1; 14 bases map to TRBD2. The CDR3 contains 17 residues. V shed 7 bases and J 0 bases; nucleotides not matched to a gene: 6. Looked up from germline, CDR1 is SGHRS and CDR2 is YFSETQ. In DNA, the CDR3 is TGCGCCAGCGGGACTAGCGGGAGCCTGAGCTCCTACAATGAGCAGTTCTTC. Residues: CASGTSGSLSSYNEQFF.

This rearrangement joins TRBV7-8 to TRBJ1-2, with 9 positions matching TRBD1. The CDR3 has 15 amino acids. Germline CDR1 and CDR2: SGHVS and FQNEAQ. J was trimmed by 4 bases and V by 2 bases; bases with no gene match: 5. Written as DNA, the CDR3 is TGTGCCAGCAGCTTAACAGGGGGCGGGAGCTATGGCTACACCTTC. Translation gives CASSLTGGGSYGYTF.

The chain carries TRBV4-2 and TRBJ1-3; 8 positions match TRBD1. The CDR3 sequence is 17 residues long. CDR1 is LGHNA and CDR2 is YNFKEQ in the germline V gene. V lost 0 bases to trimming and J lost 0 bases; unmatched junction nucleotides: 4. The CDR3 protein is CASSQEDRASSGNTIYF. The DNA for the CDR3 is TGTGCCAGCAGCCAAGAGGACAGGGCCTCCTCTGGAAACACCATATATTTT.

The CDR3 coding sequence is TGTGCCAGCAGCCAAGACCCTAACGTCCTCCTTTTTGAAAAACTGTTTTTT. It yields the protein CASSQDPNVLLFEKLFF. The rearrangement joins TRBV4-2 to TRBJ1-4; D is uncertain. V was pared by 0 bases and J by 7 bases, with 18 bases between. The CDR3 totals 17 residues. The germline gives CDR1 LGHNA, CDR2 YNFKEQ.

V and J are TRBV7-8 and TRBJ2-5; no firm D call. CDR1 is SGHVS, CDR2 FQNEAQ, per germline. The CDR3 spans 15 residues. V was shortened by 6 bases and J by 2 bases, with 16 bases between the two germline ends. CDR3 amino acids: CASRFQPGPQETQYF. The CDR3 nucleotides are TGTGCCAGCAGATTTCAACCGGGTCCACAAGAGACCCAGTACTTC.

This rearrangement joins TRBV7-3 to TRBJ1-5; TRBD1 matches at 8 bases. The V segment lost 2 bases and the J segment 4 bases; nucleotides outside the gene matches: 7. Germline assignment: CDR1 SGHTA and CDR2 FQGTGA. This CDR3 has 16 amino acids. CDR3 in DNA: TGTGCCAGCAGCTTATCCCCAGGGACAGGTAATCAGCCCCAGCATTTT. The encoded protein is CASSLSPGTGNQPQHF.

V gene TRBV27 combines with J gene TRBJ1-3; a weak D match, TRBD1 (5 bases). Trimming cost V 5 bases and J 3 bases, with 14 bases left between them. This CDR3 has 15 amino acids. In germline, CDR1 is MNHEY, CDR2 SMNVEV (reference sequence). The DNA of the CDR3 is TGTGCCAGCAGTCCGACGGAGGGACGTGGAAACACCATATATTTT. This codes for CASSPTEGRGNTIYF.

This clone was detected once. This chain joins TRBV2 and TRBJ2-3, with no clear D. This CDR3 is 15 amino acids long. V was shortened by 0 bases and J by 1 base, with 8 bases between the two germline ends. Germline CDR1 SNHLY, CDR2 FYNNEI. The CDR3 sequence: CASSEAAQGTDTQYF. The CDR3 coding sequence is TGTGCCAGCAGTGAAGCGGCGCAGGGCACAGATACGCAGTATTTT.

The chain uses TRBV5-1 and TRBJ1-2; D ambiguous. CDR1 is SGHRS, CDR2 YFSETQ, per germline. V gave up 0 bases and J gave up 5 bases, with 11 bases separating them. CDR3 length equals 14 residues. For the CDR3, the DNA is TGCGCCAGCAGCTTGGTTGGAGAGATTTATGGCTACACCTTC. It codes for CASSLVGEIYGYTF.

This chain connects TRBV3-1 (or the pseudogene TRBV3-2) to TRBJ1-2; possible D gene TRBD1, 5 bases. V was shortened by 0 bases and J by 8 bases, with 10 bases between the two germline ends. The length of the CDR3 is 13 residues. The germline gives CDR1 LGHDT, CDR2 YNNKEL (reference sequence). Here the CDR3 DNA reads TGTGCCAGCAGCCAAGACAGGGTCTACGGCTACACCTTC. It translates to CASSQDRVYGYTF.

This rearrangement joins TRBV7-2 to TRBJ2-7; D remains ambiguous. The CDR3 consists of 14 residues. Germline V gene lookup returns CDR1 SGHTA and CDR2 FQGNSA. V lost 5 bases and J lost 2, with 13 bases in between. The CDR3 spells CASSPPSAAYEQYF. For the CDR3, the DNA is TGTGCCAGCAGCCCGCCGAGCGCCGCCTACGAGCAGTACTTC. The full variable domain, completed using reference TRBV7-2 and TRBJ2-7, is GAGVSQSPSNKVTEKGKDVELRCDPISGHTALYWYRQSLGQGLEFLIYFQGNSAPDKSGLPSDRFSAERTGGSVSTLTIQRTQQEDSAVYLCASSPPSAAYEQYFGPGTRLTVT.

To note about this clone: The sample has other DNA sequences that encode this CDR3 too. V is TRBV7-6 and J is TRBJ2-7; D gene unclear. CDR1 is SGHVS, CDR2 FNYEAQ, per germline. The CDR3 length is 11 residues. Trimming stripped 5 bases from V and 4 bases from J, with 6 bases between. The CDR3 reads CASSPGYEQYF. CDR3 coding DNA: TGTGCCAGCAGCCCCGGGTACGAGCAGTACTTC.

J is TRBJ1-1 and V is TRBV4-3, with D hard to call. Germline loops: CDR1 LGHNA, CDR2 YSLEER. The V end lost 0 bases, the J end lost 7 bases, and 9 bases lay between the germline ends. The CDR3 extends over 13 amino acids. DNA for the CDR3: TGCGCCAGCAGCCAAGAAAGTCCCGGTGAAGCTTTCTTT. It codes for CASSQESPGEAFF.

The J gene is TRBJ1-4, the V gene TRBV10-2; no clear D gene. Germline V gives CDR1 WSHSY, CDR2 SAAADI. CDR3 size: 18 residues. V gave up 7 bases and J gave up 0 bases, with 21 bases separating them. The CDR3 bases are TGCGCCAGCATCAAGGCAGTCGACTACGCCACAACTAATGAAAAACTGTTTTTT. Encoded protein: CASIKAVDYATTNEKLFF.